This T cell receptor (beta chain) was sequenced in a study of blood T cell repertoires in COVID-19. Study in general: Donors in the United States, Italy and Spain gave samples during acute or convalescent COVID-19. From T cells, B-cell-depleted T cells, or PBMCs came the material, which was cDNA or gDNA.

Enrolled during active infection, Seattle patients were then followed longitudinally. Authors' methods: Estimation of nucleated cell counts was performed using reference gene primer amplification. Clones were sequenced by immunoSEQ multiplex PCR, and TCRdb holds only the in-frame ones, with some missing. V and J calls and clone size are as listed in that table; D and trimming were resolved from the DNA. The sample includes about 230,000 clones, just over 85% seen only once; the top ten take around 10%. The V gene's germline CDR1 is KGHSH and CDR2 LQKENI. The CDR3 has 15 residues. The J segment lost 5 bases and the V segment lost 3 bases, leaving 4 bases of the junction unmatched.

The sample consisted of peripheral blood. The gene calls are TRBV18 and TRBJ1-6; 7 positions agree with TRBD1. The sequence was obtained from a man between 50 and 59 years old with COVID-19, enrolled during active disease. The CDR3 spells CASSPNRGDNSPLHF. The CDR3 DNA sequence: TGTGCCAGCTCACCCAACAGGGGTGATAATTCACCCCTCCACTTT. Looking up the rest from reference TRBV18 and TRBJ1-6 gives the full variable domain: NAGVMQNPRHLVRRRGQEARLRCSPMKGHSHVYWYRQLPEEGLKFMVYLQKENIIDESGMPKERFSAEFPKEGPSILRIQQVVRGDSAAYFCASSPNRGDNSPLHFGNGTRLTVT.